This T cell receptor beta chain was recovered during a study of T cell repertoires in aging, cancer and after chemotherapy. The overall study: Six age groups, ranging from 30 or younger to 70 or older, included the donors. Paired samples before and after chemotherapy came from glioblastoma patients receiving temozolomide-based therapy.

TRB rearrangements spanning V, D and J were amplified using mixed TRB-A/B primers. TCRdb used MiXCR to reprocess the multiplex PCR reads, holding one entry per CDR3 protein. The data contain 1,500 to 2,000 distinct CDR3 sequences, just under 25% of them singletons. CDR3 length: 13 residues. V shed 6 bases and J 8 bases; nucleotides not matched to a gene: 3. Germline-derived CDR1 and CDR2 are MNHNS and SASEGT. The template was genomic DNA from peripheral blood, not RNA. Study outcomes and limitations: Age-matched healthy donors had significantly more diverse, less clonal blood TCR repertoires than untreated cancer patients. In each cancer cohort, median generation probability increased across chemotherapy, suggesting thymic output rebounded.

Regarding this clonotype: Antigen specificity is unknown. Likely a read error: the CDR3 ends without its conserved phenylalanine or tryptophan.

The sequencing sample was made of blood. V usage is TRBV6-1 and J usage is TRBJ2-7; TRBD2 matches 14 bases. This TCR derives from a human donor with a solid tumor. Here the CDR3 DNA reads TGTGCCAGCAGAGGGACTAGCGGGAGCCAGCAGTACTCC. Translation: CASRGTSGSQQYS.